The present T cell receptor beta chain was sequenced within a study of blood T cell repertoires in COVID-19. About the research overall: Acute-phase and convalescent COVID-19 samples originated in the United States, Italy and Spain.

Methods used by the authors: Estimates of nucleated cell counts were drawn from the amplification of reference gene primers. TCRdb's copy holds only in-frame clones and misses some; the assay was immunoSEQ multiplex PCR. V and J calls and clone size are copied from that table; D and trimming were computed from the DNA. The sample lists approximately 150,000 clones; 84% were seen once. This CDR3 comprises 16 residues. The J segment lost 5 bases and the V segment lost 5 bases, leaving 11 bases of the junction unmatched. Per germline, CDR1 SEHNR and CDR2 FQNEAQ (reference sequence). Sequenced input: peripheral blood. The rearrangement uses TRBV7-9 and TRBJ1-4, with 7 bases lining up with TRBD1. This TCR was sampled from a woman older than 75 with acute or convalescent COVID-19. The CDR3 DNA follows: TGTGCCAGCAGCCAGCGTGGGGGCAGGGGGAATGAAAAACTGTTTTTT. The encoded protein is CASSQRGGRGNEKLFF.